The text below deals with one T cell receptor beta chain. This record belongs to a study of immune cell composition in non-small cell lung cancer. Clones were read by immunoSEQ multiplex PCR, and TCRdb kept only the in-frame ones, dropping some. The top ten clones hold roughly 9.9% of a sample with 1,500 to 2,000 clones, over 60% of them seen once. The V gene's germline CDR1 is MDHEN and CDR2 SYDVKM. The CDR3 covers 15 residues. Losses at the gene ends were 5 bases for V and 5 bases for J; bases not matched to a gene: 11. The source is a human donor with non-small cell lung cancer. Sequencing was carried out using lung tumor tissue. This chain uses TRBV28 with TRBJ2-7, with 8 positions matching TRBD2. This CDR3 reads CASSSGSVGDDEQYF. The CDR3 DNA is TGTGCCAGCAGTAGCGGGAGTGTTGGTGATGACGAGCAGTACTTC.